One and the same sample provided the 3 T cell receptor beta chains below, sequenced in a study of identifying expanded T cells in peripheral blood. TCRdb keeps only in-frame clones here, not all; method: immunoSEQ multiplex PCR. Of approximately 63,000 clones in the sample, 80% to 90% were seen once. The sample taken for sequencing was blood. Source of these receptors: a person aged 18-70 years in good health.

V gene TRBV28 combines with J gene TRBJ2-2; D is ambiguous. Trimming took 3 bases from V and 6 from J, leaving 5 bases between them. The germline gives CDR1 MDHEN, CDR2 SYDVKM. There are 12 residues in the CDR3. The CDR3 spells CASSLRSGELFF. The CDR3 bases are TGTGCCAGCAGTTTGCGTTCCGGGGAGCTGTTTTTT.

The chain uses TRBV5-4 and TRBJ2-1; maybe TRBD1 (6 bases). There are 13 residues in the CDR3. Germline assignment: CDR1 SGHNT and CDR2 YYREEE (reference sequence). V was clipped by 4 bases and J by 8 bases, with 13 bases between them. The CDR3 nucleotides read TGTGCCAGCAGCGCACAACAGGGCGATGAGCAGTTCTTC. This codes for CASSAQQGDEQFF.

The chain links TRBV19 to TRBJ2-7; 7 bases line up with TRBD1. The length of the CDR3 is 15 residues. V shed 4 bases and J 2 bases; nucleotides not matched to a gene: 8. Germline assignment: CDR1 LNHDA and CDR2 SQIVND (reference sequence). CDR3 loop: CASSTDRERTYEQYF. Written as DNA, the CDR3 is TGTGCCAGTAGTACCGACAGGGAACGGACCTACGAGCAGTACTTC.